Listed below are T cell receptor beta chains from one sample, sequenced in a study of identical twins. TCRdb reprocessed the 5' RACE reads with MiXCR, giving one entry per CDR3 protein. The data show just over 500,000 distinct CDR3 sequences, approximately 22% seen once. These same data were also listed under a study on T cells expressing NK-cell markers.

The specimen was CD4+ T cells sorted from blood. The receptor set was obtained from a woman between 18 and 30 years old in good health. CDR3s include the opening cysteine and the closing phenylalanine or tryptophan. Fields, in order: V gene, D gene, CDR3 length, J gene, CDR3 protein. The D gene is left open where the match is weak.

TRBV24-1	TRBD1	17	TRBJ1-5	CATSDAPGGRFHQPQHF
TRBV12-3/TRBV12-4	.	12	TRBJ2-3	CASTRTPDTQYF
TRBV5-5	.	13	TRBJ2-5	CASSPLAYETQYF
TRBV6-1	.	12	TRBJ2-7	CASSDSRYEQYF
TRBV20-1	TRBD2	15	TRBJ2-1	CSARDSTSGGNEQFF
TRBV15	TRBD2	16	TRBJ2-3	CATSRDLAGGADTQYF
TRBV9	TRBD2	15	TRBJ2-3	CASSASGGRGDTQYF
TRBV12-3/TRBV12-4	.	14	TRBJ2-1	CASSLQEGYNEQFF
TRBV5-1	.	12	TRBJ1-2	CASSLDKVGYTF
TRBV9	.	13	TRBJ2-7	CASSVKGGTEQYF
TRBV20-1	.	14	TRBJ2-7	CSASRAELSYEQYF
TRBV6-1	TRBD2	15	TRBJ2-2	CASSRAGGSSGELFF
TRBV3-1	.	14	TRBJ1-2	CASSQDADRGGYTF
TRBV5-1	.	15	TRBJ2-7	CASSLKPDATYEQYF
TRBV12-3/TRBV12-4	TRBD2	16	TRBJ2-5	CASSSRRGTSHETQYF
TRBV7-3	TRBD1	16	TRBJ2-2	CASSSYGTGGTGELFF
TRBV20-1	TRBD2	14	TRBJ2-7	CSARGGRASTEQYF
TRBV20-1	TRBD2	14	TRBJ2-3	CSVLSRRGTDTQYF
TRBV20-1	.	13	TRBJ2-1	CSARVISRDEQFF
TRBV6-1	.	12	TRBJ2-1	CASWEYSYEQFF
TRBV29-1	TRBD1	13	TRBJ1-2	CSVGTGPSYGYTF
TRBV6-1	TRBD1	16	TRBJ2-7	CASSRQTGGISYEQYF
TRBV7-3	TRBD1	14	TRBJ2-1	CASSTGQGNNEQFF
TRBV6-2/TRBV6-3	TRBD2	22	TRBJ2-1	CASSYSKRSGLAGKPSYNEQFF
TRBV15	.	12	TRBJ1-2	CATSRTGYGYTF
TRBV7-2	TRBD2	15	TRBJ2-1	CASRNTFAGDNEQFF
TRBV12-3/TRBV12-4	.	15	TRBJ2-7	CASSSSAPPSYEQYF
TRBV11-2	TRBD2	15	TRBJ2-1	CASRGPGLALNEQFF
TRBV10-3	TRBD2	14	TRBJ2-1	CAISELAANNEQFF
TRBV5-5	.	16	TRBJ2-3	CASSLGQSFSTDTQYF
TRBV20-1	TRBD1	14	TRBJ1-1	CSATTSDRGTEAFF
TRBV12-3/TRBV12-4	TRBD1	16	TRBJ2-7	CASRSSRDRGSYEQYF
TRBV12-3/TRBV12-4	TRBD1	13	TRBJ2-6	CASSAGQGAVETF
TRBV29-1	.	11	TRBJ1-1	CSVTPSAEAFF
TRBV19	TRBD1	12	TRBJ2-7	CASGQGLYEQYF
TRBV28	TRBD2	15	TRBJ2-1	CASSPGGGTYNEQFF
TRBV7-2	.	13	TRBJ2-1	CASSPMTGNEQFF
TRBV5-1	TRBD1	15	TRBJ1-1	CASSLVGTGHTEAFF
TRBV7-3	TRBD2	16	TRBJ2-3	CASSRVGGSITDTQYF
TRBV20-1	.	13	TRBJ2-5	CSAMQRASRADYF
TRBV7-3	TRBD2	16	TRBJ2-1	CASSSVTGGVYNEQFF